What follows are 24 T cell receptor beta chains derived from one specimen sequenced in a study of T-cell reconstitution after alpha-beta-depleted transplantation in children. It was with unique molecular identifiers that the TCRbeta library was prepared. TCRdb called the PCR reads again in MiXCR, with one record for every CDR3 protein. The repertoire consists of hundreds of thousands of distinct CDR3 sequences, with around 18% occurring once and the leading ten covering roughly 3.3%. The source material was PBMCs from the stem cell graft donor, sampled from the stem cell graft. All receptors come from a human donor who donated a stem cell graft to a child with acute lymphoblastic leukemia.

This chain connects TRBV29-1 to TRBJ2-2, with D tentatively TRBD1 or TRBD2 (5 bases each). V was cut by 4 bases and J by 1 base, with 13 bases left in between. This CDR3 has 15 amino acids. CDR1 is SQVTM, CDR2 ANQGSEA, per germline. CDR3 in DNA: TGCAGCGTTGTTCTCAGGGAGTTGAACACCGGGGAGCTGTTTTTT. Translating gives CSVVLRELNTGELFF.

There are a few counts of this clonotype. The chain couples TRBV5-1 to TRBJ2-1; D remains ambiguous. This CDR3 has 15 amino acids. The germline V gene has CDR1 SGHRS and CDR2 YFSETQ. With 1 base removed from V and 0 bases from J, the gap between germline ends came to 8 bases. CDR3 bases: TGCGCCAGCAGCTTGACAGCTACCTCCTACAATGAGCAGTTCTTC. This translates into CASSLTATSYNEQFF.

This clonotype was recorded a few times. This chain links TRBV5-1 with TRBJ2-5, with D perhaps TRBD1 (6 bases). Germline V gives CDR1 SGHRS, CDR2 YFSETQ. This CDR3 comprises 15 residues. V lost 4 bases, J lost 1 base, and 14 bases lay in between. The CDR3 nucleotides are TGCGCCAGCAGCCCCCCCTTGGGGGCCCAAGAGACCCAGTACTTC. Protein sequence: CASSPPLGAQETQYF. Variable domain in full (rest from reference TRBV5-1 and TRBJ2-5): KAGVTQTPRYLIKTRGQQVTLSCSPISGHRSVSWYQQTPGQGLQFLFEYFSETQRNKGNFPGRFSGRQFSNSRSEMNVSTLELGDSALYLCASSPPLGAQETQYFGPGTRLLVL.

The rearrangement uses TRBV5-1 and TRBJ2-3, with D tentatively TRBD1 or TRBD2 (5 bases each). V lost 5 bases and J 2 bases, leaving 30 bases between the germline ends. The CDR3 extends over 20 amino acids. Germline CDR1 SGHRS, CDR2 YFSETQ. The CDR3 protein is CASSSDMGVPRRIITDTQYF. As DNA, the CDR3 is TGCGCCAGCAGTTCCGATATGGGGGTGCCGCGGAGGATTATCACAGATACGCAGTATTTT.

This clonotype was seen repeatedly, ten times or more. The rearrangement uses TRBV10-3 and TRBJ2-2; 11 nucleotides match TRBD2. CDR3 size: 14 residues. V lost 8 bases to trimming and J lost 2 bases; unmatched junction nucleotides: 1. CDR1 ENHRY and CDR2 SYGVKD come from the germline V gene. DNA of the CDR3: TGTGCCATCGGGACTAGCGGAAACACCGGGGAGCTGTTTTTT. This translates into CAIGTSGNTGELFF.

The V and J genes are TRBV5-1 and TRBJ1-4; possibly TRBD1 for D (6 bases). Germline CDR1 is SGHRS and CDR2 is YFSETQ. The V and J ends lost 4 bases and 0 bases respectively, with 13 bases between them. There are 16 residues in the CDR3. The CDR3 bases are TGCGCCAGCAGCCGAGGACAGAACCCAACTAATGAAAAACTGTTTTTT. Residues: CASSRGQNPTNEKLFF.

This rearrangement joins TRBV19 to TRBJ2-1; a possible D gene is TRBD2 (6 bases). The V gene lost 3 bases and the J gene lost 4 bases, with 13 bases spanning the gap. The CDR3 runs to 15 residues. Germline V gene lookup returns CDR1 LNHDA and CDR2 SQIVND (reference sequence). In DNA, the CDR3 is TGTGCCAGTAGTATTCGGCGGGACCAATACAATGAGCAGTTCTTC. Translating gives CASSIRRDQYNEQFF.

This clonotype appeared a few times. CDR3 DNA sequence: TGTGCCAGCAGGCTACAGGCAAACTCCTACGAGCAGTACTTC. Translating gives CASRLQANSYEQYF. The gene calls are TRBV2 and TRBJ2-7; a weak D match, TRBD1 (5 bases). Trimming took off 6 bases at V and 0 bases at J, with 12 bases between the two ends. This CDR3 region has 14 residues. Germline V gene sequence: CDR1 SNHLY, CDR2 FYNNEI.

V and J are TRBV29-1 and TRBJ1-4, with unresolved D. Germline V gene sequence: CDR1 SQVTM, CDR2 ANQGSEA. The CDR3 spans 13 residues. V dropped 3 bases and J dropped 8 bases, with 13 bases sitting between them. In nucleotides, the CDR3 is TGCAGCGTTGAGCCCCGGGCTGGGGAAAAACTGTTTTTT. It codes for CSVEPRAGEKLFF.

This clonotype was observed a few times. V is TRBV27 and J is TRBJ1-1; 9 bases line up with TRBD1. The germline V gene has CDR1 MNHEY and CDR2 SMNVEV (reference sequence). The CDR3 spans 15 residues. After removal of 5 bases from V and 5 bases from J, the junction contained 9 bases not matched to a gene. DNA of the CDR3: TGTGCCAGCAGTAACCCGGGACAGGGCAGGACTGAAGCTTTCTTT. This gives the protein CASSNPGQGRTEAFF.

V usage is TRBV7-9 and J usage is TRBJ1-4, with D maybe TRBD1 (6 bases). CDR1 SEHNR and CDR2 FQNEAQ come from the germline V gene (reference sequence). This CDR3 is 13 amino acids long. V was cut by 5 bases and J by 8 bases, with 12 bases left in between. Here the CDR3 reads CASSPGAGEKLFF. CDR3 nucleotide sequence: TGTGCCAGCAGCCCAGGGGCAGGAGAAAAACTGTTTTTT.

The chain links TRBV7-4 to TRBJ2-1, with 9 bases aligning to TRBD2. This CDR3 region has 15 residues. From germline, CDR1 is SGHVT and CDR2 SQSDAQ. V was clipped by 3 bases and J by 3 bases; unmatched bases: 3. The CDR3 reads CASSFAGGGYNEQFF. CDR3 coding DNA: TGTGCCAGCAGCTTTGCGGGAGGGGGCTACAATGAGCAGTTCTTC.

CDR3 in amino acids: CASSSGEGETQYF. The CDR3 nucleotides read TGTGCCAGCAGTTCAGGAGAAGGAGAGACCCAGTACTTC. The V call is TRBV27, the J call TRBJ2-5; D not resolved. With 4 bases removed from V and 4 bases from J, the gap between germline ends came to 10 bases. The germline gives CDR1 MNHEY, CDR2 SMNVEV (reference sequence). The CDR3 runs to 13 residues.

This clonotype was observed a handful of times. The chain joins TRBV6-1 to TRBJ2-7; no clear D gene. The CDR3 sequence is 12 residues long. V was clipped by 7 bases and J by 1 base, with 8 bases between them. The germline V gene has CDR1 MNHNS and CDR2 SASEGT. This CDR3 reads CASKYLSYEQYF. DNA of the CDR3: TGTGCCAGCAAGTATTTATCCTACGAGCAGTACTTC.

This clonotype was seen a handful of times. V gene TRBV20-1 combines with J gene TRBJ1-1; TRBD1 matches 7 bases. V dropped 5 bases and J dropped 0; count of bases not matched to a gene: 3. The germline CDR1 and CDR2 sequences are DFQATT and SNEGSKA (reference sequence). This CDR3 spans 13 amino acids. The CDR3 sequence: CSAEGQLNTEAFF. The CDR3 DNA is TGCAGTGCTGAGGGACAGTTGAACACTGAAGCTTTCTTT.

J is TRBJ2-2 and V is TRBV27, with D unresolved. Trimming removed 8 bases at V and 6 bases at J, with 10 bases between. Germline V CDR1 and CDR2: MNHEY, SMNVEV (reference sequence). The CDR3 consists of 12 residues. CDR3 region: CASWIGSGELFF. The DNA of the CDR3 is TGTGCCAGCTGGATTGGTTCCGGGGAGCTGTTTTTT.

On this clonotype: This could be a read error, since a much larger clone is one nucleotide away. The gene calls are TRBV7-9 and TRBJ1-1; tentatively, D is TRBD1 (5 bases). Trimming removed 1 base at V and 4 bases at J, with 7 bases between. In germline, CDR1 is SEHNR, CDR2 FQNEAQ (reference sequence). This CDR3 spans 13 amino acids. The DNA for the CDR3 is TGTGCCAGCAGCTTAGGGGGCCTCACTGAAGCTTTCTTT. Protein sequence: CASSLGGLTEAFF.

This clonotype was picked up a small number of times. This sequence joins TRBV6-4 and TRBJ2-1, with D possibly TRBD2 on 5 matching bases. V was cut by 3 bases and J by 5 bases, with 11 bases left in between. The CDR3 is 14 residues long. Germline CDR1 MRHNA, CDR2 SNTAGT. CDR3 sequence reads: CASSEERSHNEQFF. In nucleotides, the CDR3 is TGTGCCAGCAGTGAGGAGCGGAGCCACAATGAGCAGTTCTTC.

The chain has TRBV4-2 and TRBJ1-6; 8 nucleotides align to TRBD1. V shed 4 bases, J shed 6 bases, and the junction held 17 bases outside the gene matches. Germline V CDR1 and CDR2: LGHNA, YNFKEQ. CDR3 length: 19 residues. CDR3 amino acids: CASSLDGQGLKGSNSPLHF. DNA of the CDR3: TGTGCCAGCAGCCTCGATGGACAGGGATTGAAGGGGAGTAATTCACCCCTCCACTTT.

This clonotype came up a few times. This sequence joins TRBV27 and TRBJ1-2; D is unclear. In germline, CDR1 is MNHEY, CDR2 SMNVEV (reference sequence). The CDR3 extends over 15 amino acids. V lost 2 bases to trimming and J lost 4 bases, with 14 bases between them. The CDR3, as DNA: TGTGCCAGCAGTTTACGCGGGCCACTCAGCTATGGCTACACCTTC. This translates into CASSLRGPLSYGYTF.

The sample holds many counts of this clonotype. In DNA form, the CDR3 reads TGTGCCAGCAGTGAAAAGGGGACTAGCAAAAATGAGCAGTTCTTC. Amino acid sequence: CASSEKGTSKNEQFF. The chain carries TRBV25-1 and TRBJ2-1; 9 bases line up with TRBD2. Germline V gene lookup returns CDR1 MGHDK and CDR2 SYGVNS. The CDR3 has 15 amino acids. V shed 2 bases and J 7 bases; nucleotides not matched to a gene: 6.

The chain has TRBV7-9 and TRBJ2-7, with a tentative D call TRBD1 (6 bases). The CDR3 is 16 residues long. V lost 5 bases, J lost 2 bases, and 19 bases lay in between. In germline, CDR1 is SEHNR, CDR2 FQNEAQ (reference sequence). This chain's CDR3 is CASSISTTGVPYEQYF. The CDR3 bases are TGTGCCAGCAGCATAAGCACGACAGGAGTCCCCTACGAGCAGTACTTC.

The chain employs TRBV10-2 and TRBJ2-1; 10 bases are a match to TRBD2. The length of the CDR3 is 18 residues. Germline loops: CDR1 WSHSY, CDR2 SAAADI. V gave up 4 bases and J gave up 0 bases; unmatched junction bases: 9. This CDR3 is CASSGGLAGASSYNEQFF. The CDR3 DNA sequence: TGCGCCAGCAGTGGAGGGCTAGCGGGAGCGAGCTCCTACAATGAGCAGTTCTTC.

This clonotype was counted a few times. This chain uses TRBV6-5 with TRBJ1-2; 10 bases align to TRBD1. CDR3 size: 14 residues. CDR1 is MNHEY, CDR2 SVGAGI, per germline. Trimming took 4 bases from V and 4 from J; bases not matched to a gene: 3. As DNA, the CDR3 is TGTGCCAGCAGTTCCCGGGACAGGGGCTATGGCTACACCTTC. It translates to CASSSRDRGYGYTF.